Listed below are T cell receptor beta chains from one sample, sequenced in a study of long-term antiretroviral therapy in people with HIV. The assay was immunoSEQ multiplex PCR, and TCRdb's table has in-frame clones only and misses some. The table has 30,000 to 35,000 clones, around 75% seen once. This sample comprised unsorted PBMCs, obtained 1.9 years after starting antiretroviral therapy. These receptors were obtained from a man aged 18 to 29 with HIV. CDR3s include the opening cysteine and the closing phenylalanine or tryptophan. The D gene is left open where the match is weak. Expanded clones are given a class, and other clones once, few, many or no size at all.

D	V	J	size	CDR3	DNA
TRBD1	TRBV5-4	TRBJ2-1	.	CASSRTGGNNEQFF	TGTGCCAGCAGCCGGACAGGGGGGAACAATGAGCAGTTCTTC
.	TRBV19	TRBJ1-5	.	CASSMMGPQPQHF	TGTGCCAGTAGTATGATGGGTCCCCAGCCCCAGCATTTT
.	TRBV30	TRBJ1-4	once	CAWSLAGEKLFF	TGTGCCTGGAGCCTGGCGGGGGAAAAACTGTTTTTT
.	TRBV7-8	TRBJ2-7	.	CASSLEDVNSYEQYF	TGTGCCAGCAGCTTAGAGGACGTCAATTCCTACGAGCAGTACTTC
.	TRBV5-8	TRBJ2-7	.	CASSFRDNYEQYF	TGTGCCAGCAGCTTCCGGGACAACTACGAGCAGTACTTC
.	TRBV14	TRBJ1-2	.	CASSQVGGATGYTF	TGTGCCAGCAGCCAAGTAGGGGGAGCGACTGGCTACACCTTC
.	TRBV5-6	TRBJ2-3	.	CASSLGDTQYF	TGTGCCAGCAGCCTGGGGGATACGCAGTATTTT
.	TRBV18	TRBJ1-2	.	CASSGSPNYGYTF	TGTGCCAGCTCAGGGAGTCCTAACTATGGCTACACCTTC
.	TRBV30	TRBJ2-5	.	CAWTYQETQYF	TGTGCCTGGACCTATCAAGAGACCCAGTACTTC
.	TRBV27	TRBJ1-1	.	CASSPYENTEAFF	TGTGCCAGCAGCCCTTATGAGAACACTGAAGCTTTCTTT
.	TRBV7-9	TRBJ1-2	few	CASSLGSWANYGYTF	TGTGCCAGCAGCTTAGGCAGCTGGGCGAACTATGGCTACACCTTC
TRBD2	TRBV7-9	TRBJ2-1	.	CASSSTSGGANEQFF	TGTGCCAGCAGTTCGACTAGCGGGGGGGCAAATGAGCAGTTCTTC
.	TRBV18	TRBJ1-2	few	CASSPPTGDGYTF	TGTGCCAGCTCACCACCCACCGGCGATGGCTACACCTTC
TRBD1	TRBV25-1	TRBJ2-1	.	CASSEPGPGQGFNEQFF	TGTGCCAGCAGTGAGCCTGGACCGGGACAGGGTTTTAATGAGCAGTTCTTC
.	TRBV28	TRBJ1-4	.	CASSPGSYEKLFF	TGTGCCAGCAGCCCAGGGTCTTACGAAAAACTGTTTTTT
TRBD1	TRBV5-4	TRBJ2-2	.	CASSPTGGLPLGELFF	TGTGCCAGCAGCCCCACAGGGGGTCTACCCCTCGGGGAGCTGTTTTTT
.	TRBV6-1	TRBJ2-7	.	CASRFGTGSYEQYF	TGTGCCAGCAGGTTCGGGACCGGATCCTACGAGCAGTACTTC
.	TRBV6-6	TRBJ1-2	.	CASSARDMTAGYTF	TGTGCCAGCAGTGCTCGGGACATGACCGCTGGCTACACCTTC
TRBD1	TRBV5-1	TRBJ2-3	.	CASSPGTVGTDTQYF	TGCGCCAGCAGCCCCGGGACAGTCGGCACAGATACGCAGTATTTT
TRBD2	TRBV7-9	TRBJ2-3	once	CASSLVDGGTDTQYF	TGTGCCAGCAGCTTGGTTGACGGGGGGACAGATACGCAGTATTTT
TRBD1	TRBV19	TRBJ1-2	.	CASAARGIPMRGYTF	TGTGCCAGTGCGGCCAGGGGGATCCCTATGCGTGGCTACACCTTC
TRBD2	TRBV6-6	TRBJ2-3	.	CASSYSGLDTDTQYF	TGTGCCAGCAGTTACTCGGGACTAGACACAGATACGCAGTATTTT
TRBD1	TRBV18	TRBJ1-5	.	CASSPGGRDQPQHF	TGTGCCAGCTCTCCAGGGGGGAGGGATCAGCCCCAGCATTTT
.	TRBV6-5	TRBJ1-2	.	CASTRGAGGDYGYTF	TGTGCCAGCACTAGGGGAGCAGGTGGGGACTATGGCTACACCTTC
.	TRBV7-9	TRBJ1-2	few	CASSLGGEANYGYTF	TGTGCCAGCAGCTTAGGAGGAGAAGCTAACTATGGCTACACCTTC
.	TRBV9	TRBJ1-3	.	CASSVGNQGDTIYF	TGTGCCAGCAGCGTAGGCAACCAGGGAGACACCATATATTTT
.	TRBV25-1	TRBJ1-2	.	CASSDRTGWTGGYTF	TGTGCCAGCAGTGATCGAACCGGGTGGACGGGTGGCTACACCTTC
.	TRBV5-5	TRBJ1-5	.	CASSPGSNQPQHF	TGTGCCAGCAGCCCGGGCAGCAATCAGCCCCAGCATTTT
.	TRBV5-1	TRBJ2-3	.	CASSSLGPGPDTQYF	TGCGCCAGCAGCTCGTTGGGGCCCGGGCCAGATACGCAGTATTTT
.	TRBV6-1	TRBJ1-4	.	CASSEAPGLDEKLFF	TGTGCCAGCAGTGAAGCGCCGGGGCTTGATGAAAAACTGTTTTTT
TRBD1	TRBV5-1	TRBJ1-4	once	CASSLPSGGPNEKLFF	TGCGCCAGCAGCTTGCCGTCAGGGGGACCTAATGAAAAACTGTTTTTT
.	TRBV14	TRBJ1-4	.	CASSPRGNEKLFF	TGTGCCAGCAGCCCTAGGGGTAATGAAAAACTGTTTTTT
.	TRBV12-5	TRBJ2-2	.	CASGQGDIGIGGELFF	TGTGCTAGTGGTCAAGGTGATATAGGGATAGGCGGGGAGCTGTTTTTT
.	TRBV27	TRBJ2-2	.	CASSPEGWTGELFF	TGTGCCAGCAGTCCCGAGGGGTGGACCGGGGAGCTGTTTTTT
TRBD1	TRBV5-1	TRBJ2-7	once	CASSPGQGPTYEQYF	TGCGCCAGCAGCCCTGGACAGGGACCAACCTACGAGCAGTACTTC
TRBD1	TRBV5-1	TRBJ1-2	.	CASSLGTGNYGYTF	TGCGCCAGCAGCCTAGGGACAGGGAACTATGGCTACACCTTC
.	TRBV11-1	TRBJ2-7	.	CASSPPTGSYEQYF	TGTGCCAGCAGCCCTCCGACAGGCTCCTACGAGCAGTACTTC
TRBD1	TRBV29-1	TRBJ1-6	.	CSVKTGGYNSPLHF	TGCAGCGTCAAAACAGGGGGCTATAATTCACCCCTCCACTTT
.	TRBV27	TRBJ1-5	.	CASSFLGMSNQPQHF	TGTGCCAGCAGTTTCCTGGGTATGAGCAATCAGCCCCAGCATTTT
.	TRBV29-1	TRBJ1-2	.	CSVVAQDGYTF	TGCAGCGTTGTCGCCCAGGATGGCTACACCTTC
TRBD1	TRBV15	TRBJ1-5	.	CATSRGGLRQGGSLSNQPQHF	TGTGCCACCAGCAGAGGTGGACTTCGACAGGGGGGGTCCTTGAGCAATCAGCCCCAGCATTTT
.	TRBV5-6	TRBJ1-2	.	CASTLEAYGYTF	TGTGCCAGCACCCTGGAGGCGTATGGCTACACCTTC
.	TRBV6-1	TRBJ1-2	.	CASSEDPGRRGSGYTF	TGTGCCAGCAGTGAAGACCCGGGAAGGCGCGGGAGTGGCTACACCTTC
.	TRBV2	TRBJ2-5	.	CASQFAGSPQYF	TGTGCCAGCCAATTTGCCGGTTCGCCCCAGTACTTC
TRBD2	TRBV4-1	TRBJ2-5	.	CASSQGIAGGKETQYF	TGCGCCAGCAGCCAAGGAATAGCGGGGGGTAAAGAGACCCAGTACTTC